These 17 T cell receptor beta chains were all obtained from the same sample, sequenced in a study of graft-versus-host responses after intestinal transplantation. For these receptors, no antigen is known. Only in-frame clones appear in the TCRdb table, and some are missing; sequencing was by immunoSEQ multiplex PCR. The sample yields some 110,000 clones, roughly 90% seen once. Sequencing was performed on unstimulated CD4+ T cells sorted from spleen or lymph node cells, taken before intestinal transplant. The receptors stem from a human donor who received an intestinal transplant.

The rearrangement joins TRBV5-6 to TRBJ2-7; 9 bases agree with TRBD1. Germline lookup yields CDR1 SGHDT and CDR2 YYEEEE. This CDR3 comprises 14 residues. J was trimmed by 4 bases and V by 4 bases; bases with no gene match: 6. CDR3 amino acids: CASSLWDREYEQYF. DNA for the CDR3: TGTGCCAGCAGCCTTTGGGACAGGGAGTACGAGCAGTACTTC.

The chain combines TRBV19 with TRBJ1-6; the match to TRBD1 covers 7 bases. Germline assignment: CDR1 LNHDA and CDR2 SQIVND (reference sequence). After removal of 6 bases from V and 7 bases from J, the junction contained 9 bases not matched to a gene. The length of the CDR3 is 15 residues. The CDR3 is CASRLRGRGNSPLHF. DNA of the CDR3: TGTGCCAGTAGGCTCCGGGGCAGGGGGAATTCACCCCTCCACTTT.

The chain carries TRBV7-9 and TRBJ1-5; maybe TRBD1 (5 bases). V was shortened by 5 bases and J by 0 bases, with 8 bases between the two germline ends. The length of the CDR3 is 14 residues. Germline CDR1 SEHNR, CDR2 FQNEAQ (reference sequence). The DNA for the CDR3 is TGTGCCAGCAGCCTCGACAGTAGCAATCAGCCCCAGCATTTT. It codes for CASSLDSSNQPQHF.

V gene TRBV6-1 combines with J gene TRBJ1-5; no firm D call. V was trimmed by 2 bases and J by 3 bases, leaving 5 bases between them. This CDR3 spans 13 amino acids. The germline gives CDR1 MNHNS, CDR2 SASEGT. Here the CDR3 DNA reads TGTGCCAGCAGTGAACAGCACAATCAGCCCCAGCATTTT. Protein: CASSEQHNQPQHF.

CDR3 loop: CASSLLRDRGGEQFF. In DNA, the CDR3 is TGTGCCAGCAGTCTACTCCGGGACAGGGGCGGCGAGCAGTTCTTC. V is TRBV27 and J is TRBJ2-1; 10 bases match TRBD1. In germline, CDR1 is MNHEY, CDR2 SMNVEV (reference sequence). This CDR3 has 15 amino acids. The V gene end was trimmed by 5 bases and the J gene end by 10 bases; junction bases not matched to a gene: 11.

As to this clone: An end of the junction does not agree with germline; a read error may underlie this. This sequence joins TRBV25-1 and TRBJ1-3, with a possible D match to TRBD1 (5 bases). This CDR3 contains 13 residues. Germline V gives CDR1 MGHDK, CDR2 SYGVNS. Here the CDR3 reads CASRLGPGSTIYF. Here the CDR3 DNA reads TGTGCCAGCAGGTTGGGACCCGGAAGCACCATATATTTT.

The rearrangement uses TRBV4-1 and TRBJ2-5; tentatively, D is TRBD1 or TRBD2 (5 bases each). This CDR3 is built from 17 residues. Germline V CDR1 and CDR2: MGHRA, YSYEKL. V was shortened by 1 base and J by 5 bases, with 20 bases between the two germline ends. This CDR3 reads CASSQGRDPRAWETQYF. In nucleotides, the CDR3 is TGCGCCAGCAGCCAAGGCCGGGACCCCCGCGCGTGGGAGACCCAGTACTTC.

The J gene is TRBJ1-1, the V gene TRBV18, with no clear D. Germline V CDR1 and CDR2: KGHSH, LQKENI. V was cut by 2 bases and J by 1 base, with 5 bases left in between. This CDR3 region has 13 residues. The CDR3 is CASSPGENTEAFF. DNA for the CDR3: TGTGCCAGCTCACCAGGGGAGAACACTGAAGCTTTCTTT.

The chain joins TRBV6-1 to TRBJ1-2; weak D call: TRBD1 (6 bases). The CDR3 has 15 residues. Germline V gene lookup returns CDR1 MNHNS and CDR2 SASEGT. Trimming pared 0 bases from V and 0 bases from J, leaving 8 bases between. CDR3 sequence reads: CASSEARGTNYGYTF. The CDR3 DNA reads TGTGCCAGCAGTGAAGCAAGGGGGACTAACTATGGCTACACCTTC.

The chain couples TRBV6-5 to TRBJ1-1; D might be TRBD1 (6 bases). The V gene lost 6 bases and the J gene lost 0 bases, with 14 bases spanning the gap. Germline CDR1 is MNHEY and CDR2 is SVGAGI. The CDR3 sequence is 15 residues long. DNA for the CDR3: TGTGCCAGCAGCGTCCAGCGGGGGCTGAACACTGAAGCTTTCTTT. It specifies CASSVQRGLNTEAFF.

This clone was found a few times. The genes are TRBV18 and TRBJ2-2; D is perhaps TRBD1 (6 bases). This CDR3 contains 17 residues. Germline V lookup: CDR1 KGHSH, CDR2 LQKENI. Deletions cut 6 bases from V and 1 base from J, with 18 bases between. CDR3 sequence reads: CASSLTPGQMNTGELFF. In nucleotides, the CDR3 is TGTGCCAGCTCGCTAACGCCGGGACAAATGAACACCGGGGAGCTGTTTTTT. Full variable domain (rest looked up from reference TRBV18 and TRBJ2-2): NAGVMQNPRHLVRRRGQEARLRCSPMKGHSHVYWYRQLPEEGLKFMVYLQKENIIDESGMPKERFSAEFPKEGPSILRIQQVVRGDSAAYFCASSLTPGQMNTGELFFGEGSRLTVL.

The chain couples TRBV5-1 to TRBJ2-2, with a weak D call TRBD2 (6 bases). The V and J ends lost 4 bases and 5 bases respectively, with 12 bases between them. The germline V gene has CDR1 SGHRS and CDR2 YFSETQ. This CDR3 region has 14 residues. This CDR3 reads CASSRGRNTGELFF. CDR3 bases: TGCGCCAGCAGCCGAGGGAGGAATACCGGGGAGCTGTTTTTT.

V and J are TRBV5-1 and TRBJ1-3; 8 bases are a match to TRBD1. Trimming removed 0 bases from V and 0 bases from J; junction bases left unmatched: 2. Germline V lookup: CDR1 SGHRS, CDR2 YFSETQ. The CDR3 has 16 residues. The CDR3 region is CASSLAGGTSGNTIYF. The DNA of the CDR3 is TGCGCCAGCAGCTTGGCAGGGGGCACCTCTGGAAACACCATATATTTT.

This chain's CDR3 is CASSGGGNEQFF. The CDR3 region has the DNA TGCGCCAGCAGTGGAGGGGGCAATGAGCAGTTCTTC. This chain connects TRBV10-2 to TRBJ2-1, with D maybe TRBD1 (6 bases). Germline assignment: CDR1 WSHSY and CDR2 SAAADI. CDR3 size: 12 residues. With 4 bases removed from V and 6 bases from J, the gap between germline ends came to 7 bases.

The chain is built from TRBV6-5 and TRBJ1-5, with D unclear. The CDR3 spans 13 residues. Germline CDR1 is MNHEY and CDR2 is SVGAGI. V lost 8 bases to trimming and J lost 2 bases, with 10 bases between them. The CDR3 nucleotides are TGTGCCAGCCTAATGGCAGGCAATCAGCCCCAGCATTTT. Protein product: CASLMAGNQPQHF.

This clone occurred a few times. The gene calls are TRBV5-5 and TRBJ1-3, with 7 bases that match TRBD1. The CDR3 covers 13 residues. Germline-derived CDR1 and CDR2 are SGHKS and YYEKEE (reference sequence). The J segment lost 7 bases and the V segment lost 1 base, leaving 2 bases of the junction unmatched. The CDR3 region is CASSLTGENTIYF. CDR3 in DNA: TGTGCCAGCAGCTTGACAGGGGAGAACACCATATATTTT.

The J gene is TRBJ1-6, the V gene TRBV28, with D tentatively TRBD1 (5 bases). V lost 2 bases to trimming and J lost 9 bases, with 17 bases between them. The CDR3 spans 16 residues. Germline V gene lookup returns CDR1 MDHEN and CDR2 SYDVKM. CDR3 bases: TGTGCCAGCAGTTTAGAGGTAGGAACAGGAGCTTCACCCCTCCACTTT. It yields the protein CASSLEVGTGASPLHF.